This T cell receptor beta chain was retrieved from a study of cytomegalovirus exposure and HLA in healthy donors. Vbeta (60) and Jbeta (13) primers were used in the PCR. Repertoires were generated with immunoSEQ multiplex PCR, while TCRdb's copy carries only in-frame clones and drops some. The sample lists roughly 170,000 clones, 77% seen once, with approximately 1.5% in the top ten. Overall study results and limits: CMV serostatus was the only recorded immune exposure for donors. There was a cluster of highly shared sequence variants that was likely a sequencing artifact. In a later analysis, TCR beta V- and J-gene trimming was associated with a missense DCLRE1C variant. There were reportedly fewer N-insertions in an Asian-associated ancestry cluster than the roughly 610-donor mean, in a later analysis.

The CDR3 is 16 residues long. From germline, CDR1 is SNHLY and CDR2 FYNNEI. V was trimmed by 0 bases and J by 0 bases, leaving 8 bases between them. On this clone: Its target is not known.

This TCR came from a woman aged 25 to 39 in good health and CMV-seropositive. Sequencing input: PBMCs. V usage is TRBV2 and J usage is TRBJ1-4; unclear D gene. The CDR3 reads CASSEALAATNEKLFF. Written as DNA, the CDR3 is TGTGCCAGCAGTGAAGCCTTGGCAGCAACTAATGAAAAACTGTTTTTT. Together with reference TRBV2 and TRBJ1-4, the CDR3 gives the full variable domain: EPEVTQTPSHQVTQMGQEVILRCVPISNHLYFYWYRQILGQKVEFLVSFYNNEISEKSEIFDDQFSVERPDGSNFTLKIRSTKLEDSAMYFCASSEALAATNEKLFFGSGTQLSVL.